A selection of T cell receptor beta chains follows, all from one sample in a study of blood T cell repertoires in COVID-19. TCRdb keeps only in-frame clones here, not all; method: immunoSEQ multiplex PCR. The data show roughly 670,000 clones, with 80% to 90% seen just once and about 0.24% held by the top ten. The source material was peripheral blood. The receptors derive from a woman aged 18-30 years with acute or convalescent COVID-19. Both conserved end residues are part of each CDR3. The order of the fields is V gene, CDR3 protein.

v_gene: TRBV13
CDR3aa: CASEGRNYGYTF

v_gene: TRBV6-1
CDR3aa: CASSEGSPREYF

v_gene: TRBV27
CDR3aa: CASRIGMNQPQHF

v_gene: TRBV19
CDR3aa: CASSSSRTSGVETQYF

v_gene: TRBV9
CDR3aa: CASSVNGGKEEAFF

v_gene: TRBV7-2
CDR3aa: CASSPGGIANEKLFF

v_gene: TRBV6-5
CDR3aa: CASSYSPGLAGAEQFF

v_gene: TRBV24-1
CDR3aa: CATSDSTGETQYF

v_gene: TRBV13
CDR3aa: CASSFGSNQPQHF

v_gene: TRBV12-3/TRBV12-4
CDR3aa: CASSSRVPTAFF

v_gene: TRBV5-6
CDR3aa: CASSLDRGGSPLHF